This TCR beta chain emerged from a study of radiotherapy plus CTLA-4 blockade in lung cancer. Whole-study results and caveats: TCR clones from tumors expanded in blood after radiotherapy plus ipilimumab. It was early blood T cell clone dynamics, with interferon-beta, that reportedly best predicted response.

Here immunoSEQ multiplex PCR was the method, and the copy in TCRdb shows in-frame clones only, minus some. Of some 94,000 clones listed, around 84% are singletons. Note on this clone: Its cognate antigen is unknown.

The TCR sequence derives from a human donor with non-small cell lung cancer that progressed on radiotherapy plus ipilimumab. The sample consisted of peripheral blood, taken from a patient treated with radiotherapy plus ipilimumab.

The CDR3: CASSSRDRFTDTQYF. The CDR3, as DNA: TGTGCCAGCAGTTCCCGGGACAGGTTTACAGATACGCAGTATTTT. The chain uses TRBV28 and TRBJ2-3, with 8 bases that match TRBD1. This CDR3 is 15 amino acids long. Germline lookup yields CDR1 MDHEN and CDR2 SYDVKM. J was trimmed by 3 bases and V by 4 bases; bases with no gene match: 6.